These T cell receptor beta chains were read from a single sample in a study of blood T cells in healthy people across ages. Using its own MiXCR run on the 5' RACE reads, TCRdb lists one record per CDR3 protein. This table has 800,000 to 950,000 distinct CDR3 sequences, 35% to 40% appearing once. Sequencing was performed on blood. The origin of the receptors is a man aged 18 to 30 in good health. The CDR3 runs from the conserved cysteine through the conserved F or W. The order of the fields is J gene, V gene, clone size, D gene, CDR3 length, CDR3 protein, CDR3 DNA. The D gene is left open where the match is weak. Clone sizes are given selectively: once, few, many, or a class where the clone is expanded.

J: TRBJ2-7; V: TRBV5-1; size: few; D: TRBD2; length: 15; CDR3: CASSLEVAGDDEQYF; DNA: TGCGCCAGCAGCTTGGAGGTAGCGGGGGACGATGAGCAGTACTTC
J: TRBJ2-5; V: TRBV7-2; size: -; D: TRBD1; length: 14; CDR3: CASSLGDRAETQYF; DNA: TGTGCCAGCAGCTTAGGGGACAGGGCAGAGACCCAGTACTTC
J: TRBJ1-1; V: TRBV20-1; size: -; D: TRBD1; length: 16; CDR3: CSAANHGTGRNTEAFF; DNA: TGCAGTGCCGCGAACCACGGGACAGGGAGGAACACTGAAGCTTTCTTT
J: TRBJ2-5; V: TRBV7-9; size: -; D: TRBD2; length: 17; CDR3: CASSPNRGGSDKETQYF; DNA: TGTGCCAGCAGCCCGAATCGCGGGGGGTCAGATAAAGAGACCCAGTACTTC
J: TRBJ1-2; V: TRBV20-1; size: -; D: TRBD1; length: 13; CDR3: CTPRRGGDYGYTF; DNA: TGCACTCCCCGGCGAGGGGGCGACTATGGCTACACCTTC
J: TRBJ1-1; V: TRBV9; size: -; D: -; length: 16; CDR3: CASSVGLGGFNTEAFF; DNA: TGTGCCAGCAGCGTCGGTTTAGGGGGATTCAACACTGAAGCTTTCTTT
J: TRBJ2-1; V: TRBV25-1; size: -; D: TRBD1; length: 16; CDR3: CASSESGGQAHYEQFF; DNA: TGTGCCAGCAGTGAATCTGGGGGACAGGCCCACTACGAGCAGTTCTTC
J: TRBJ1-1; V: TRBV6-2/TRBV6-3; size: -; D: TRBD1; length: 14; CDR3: CASSPGQGITEAFF; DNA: TGTGCCAGCAGTCCCGGACAGGGTATAACTGAAGCTTTCTTT
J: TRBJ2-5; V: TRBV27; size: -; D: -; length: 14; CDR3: CASSLSRLYNEQYF; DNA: TGTGCCAGCAGTTTATCAAGACTCTACAATGAGCAGTACTTC
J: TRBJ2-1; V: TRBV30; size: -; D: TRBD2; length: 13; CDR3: CAWSAAGGDKQFF; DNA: TGTGCCTGGAGTGCAGCGGGGGGGGATAAGCAGTTCTTC
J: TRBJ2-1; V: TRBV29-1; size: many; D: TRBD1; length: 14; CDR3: CSVGRDRDYNEQFF; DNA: TGCAGCGTTGGGAGGGACAGGGACTACAATGAGCAGTTCTTC
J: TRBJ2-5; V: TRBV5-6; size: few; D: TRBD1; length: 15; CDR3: CASSSLRTGQETQYF; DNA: TGTGCCAGCAGCTCACTACGGACAGGTCAAGAGACCCAGTACTTC
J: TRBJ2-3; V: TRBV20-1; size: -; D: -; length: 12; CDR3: CSGAESTDTQYF; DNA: TGCAGTGGGGCAGAGAGCACAGATACGCAGTATTTT
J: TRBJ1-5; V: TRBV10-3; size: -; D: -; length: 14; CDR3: CAMSPGQRDQPQHF; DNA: TGTGCCATGAGCCCTGGACAGCGAGATCAGCCCCAGCATTTT
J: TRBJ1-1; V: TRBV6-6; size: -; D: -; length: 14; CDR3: CASSYASLYTEAFF; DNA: TGTGCCAGCAGTTACGCCAGTTTGTACACTGAAGCTTTCTTT
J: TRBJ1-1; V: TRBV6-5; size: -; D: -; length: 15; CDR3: CASSYEGGENTEAFF; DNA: TGTGCCAGCAGCTACGAGGGGGGGGAGAACACTGAAGCTTTCTTT
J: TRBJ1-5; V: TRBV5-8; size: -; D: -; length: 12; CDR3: CASSLIVQPQHF; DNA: TGTGCCAGCAGCTTGATCGTTCAGCCCCAGCATTTT
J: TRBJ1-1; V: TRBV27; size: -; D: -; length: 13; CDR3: CASSLGYGTEAFF; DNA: TGTGCCAGCAGTTTAGGTTACGGTACTGAAGCTTTCTTT
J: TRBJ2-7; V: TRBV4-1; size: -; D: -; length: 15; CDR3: CASSPERGSYNGQYF; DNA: TGCGCCAGCAGCCCAGAAAGAGGATCCTACAATGGGCAGTACTTC
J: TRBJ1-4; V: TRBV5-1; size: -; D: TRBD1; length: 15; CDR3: CASSFHQGGNEKLFF; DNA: TGCGCCAGCAGCTTTCATCAGGGGGGCAATGAAAAACTGTTTTTT
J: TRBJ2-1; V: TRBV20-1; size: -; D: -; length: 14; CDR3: CSASRDTEGNEQFF; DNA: TGCAGTGCGAGCAGGGACACGGAGGGCAATGAGCAGTTCTTC
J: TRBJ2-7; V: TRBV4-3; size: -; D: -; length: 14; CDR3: CASSQGGNPYEQYF; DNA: TGCGCCAGCAGCCAAGGAGGGAACCCCTACGAGCAGTACTTC
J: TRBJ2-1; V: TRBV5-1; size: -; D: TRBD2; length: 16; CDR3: CASRKAGGGIVNEQFF; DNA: TGCGCCAGTAGGAAAGCGGGAGGGGGAATTGTCAATGAGCAGTTCTTC
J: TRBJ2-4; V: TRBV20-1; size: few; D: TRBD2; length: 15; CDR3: CSARDPSGGTNIQYF; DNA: TGCAGTGCTAGAGATCCTAGCGGGGGGACAAACATTCAGTACTTC
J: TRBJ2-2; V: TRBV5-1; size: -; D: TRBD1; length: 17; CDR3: CASSLDRQGAGTGELFF; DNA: TGCGCCAGCAGCTTGGATAGGCAGGGGGCCGGCACCGGGGAGCTGTTTTTT
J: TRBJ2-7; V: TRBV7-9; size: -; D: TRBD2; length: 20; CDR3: CASSLAGGLAADANPKEQYF; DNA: TGTGCCAGCAGCTTAGCGGGTGGACTAGCGGCAGACGCCAACCCCAAGGAGCAGTACTTC
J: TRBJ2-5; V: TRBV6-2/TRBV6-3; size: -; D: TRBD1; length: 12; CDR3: CASSPDRMEQYF; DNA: TGTGCCAGCAGCCCGGACAGGATGGAGCAGTACTTC
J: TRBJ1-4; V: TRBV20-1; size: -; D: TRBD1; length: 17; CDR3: CSARGQPRGGGNEKLFF; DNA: TGCAGTGCCCGGGGACAGCCGAGGGGTGGGGGAAATGAAAAACTGTTTTTT